The 19 T cell receptor beta chains below were found in one sample sequenced in a study of cytomegalovirus exposure and HLA in healthy donors. The study ran its PCR with 60 Vbeta and 13 Jbeta primers. Profiling relied on immunoSEQ multiplex PCR, and the TCRdb table lists in-frame clones only, not all of them. Recorded here are 90,000 to 150,000 clones; the top ten clones represent approximately 3.9%. Sequencing used PBMCs. The receptors derive from a man younger than 35 in good health and CMV-seronegative.

This chain joins TRBV5-4 and TRBJ1-4; D might be TRBD1 (6 bases). Germline V gene lookup returns CDR1 SGHNT and CDR2 YYREEE (reference sequence). V lost 1 base and J 3 bases, leaving 10 bases between the germline ends. CDR3 length: 15 amino acids. CDR3 in DNA: TGTGCCAGCAGCTTGTTGCAGGGGTCTAATGAAAAACTGTTTTTT. It encodes CASSLLQGSNEKLFF. Using reference TRBV5-4 and TRBJ1-4 for the parts outside the CDR3, the full variable domain is ETGVTQSPTHLIKTRGQQVTLRCSSQSGHNTVSWYQQALGQGPQFIFQYYREEENGRGNFPPRFSGLQFPNYSSELNVNALELDDSALYLCASSLLQGSNEKLFFGSGTQLSVL.

J is TRBJ2-6 and V is TRBV27; D might be TRBD1 (6 bases). V shed 3 bases and J shed 0 bases, with 15 bases lying between them. This CDR3 spans 18 amino acids. Germline V gives CDR1 MNHEY, CDR2 SMNVEV (reference sequence). As DNA, the CDR3 is TGTGCCAGCAGTTTCTCCGGGACACAACTCTCTGGGGCCAACGTCCTGACTTTC. Protein: CASSFSGTQLSGANVLTF. The complete variable domain, with remaining parts taken from reference TRBV27 and TRBJ2-6, reads EAQVTQNPRYLITVTGKKLTVTCSQNMNHEYMSWYRQDPGLGLRQIYYSMNVEVTDKGDVPEGYKVSRKEKRNFPLILESPSPNQTSLYFCASSFSGTQLSGANVLTFGAGSRLTVL.

For this clone: One junction end disagrees with the germline gene, perhaps due to a read error. The V call is TRBV7-2, the J call TRBJ2-1; 7 positions agree with TRBD1. Germline V gene lookup returns CDR1 SGHTA and CDR2 FQGNSA. The CDR3 consists of 14 residues. CDR3 in amino acids: CASTLRGHYNEQFF. The DNA for the CDR3 is TGTGCCAGCACCTTAAGGGGGCACTACAATGAGCAGTTCTTC.

To note about this clone: This CDR3 fails to terminate in the conserved phenylalanine or tryptophan, so it likely reflects a read error. The CDR3 region has the DNA TGTGCCAGCAGCTTAGGCCGGAACAGGTTAAGCCACGAGCAGTACCTC. Residues: CASSLGRNRLSHEQYL. The chain uses TRBV13 and TRBJ2-7, with D possibly TRBD1 on 5 matching bases. V was cut by 0 bases and J by 5 bases, with 17 bases left in between. CDR1 is PRHDT, CDR2 FYEKMQ, per germline (reference sequence). The CDR3 length is 16 residues.

This chain joins TRBV15 and TRBJ2-3; 10 bases map to TRBD2. J was trimmed by 0 bases and V by 4 bases; bases with no gene match: 4. Germline CDR1 reads LNHNV; CDR2 reads YYDKDF (reference sequence). The CDR3 covers 16 residues. The CDR3 DNA sequence: TGTGCCACCAGCAACCGACTAGCGGGTAGCACAGATACGCAGTATTTT. Translated: CATSNRLAGSTDTQYF.

J is TRBJ2-2 and V is TRBV18; 7 bases agree with TRBD2. Germline assignment: CDR1 KGHSH and CDR2 LQKENI. Trimming cost V 0 bases and J 3 bases; bases outside gene matches: 4. This CDR3 spans 16 amino acids. The CDR3, as DNA: TGTGCCAGCTCACCACCCGGGAGGACGGACACCGGGGAGCTGTTTTTT. Translated: CASSPPGRTDTGELFF.

The chain links TRBV28 to TRBJ2-7; 10 bases align to TRBD1. Germline CDR1 reads MDHEN; CDR2 reads SYDVKM. Trimming at V came to 6 bases and at J to 4 bases, leaving 6 bases not matched to a gene. There are 14 residues in the CDR3. CDR3 coding DNA: TGTGCCAGCAGGCGACAGGGGGCGTTGTACGAGCAGTACTTC. Amino acid sequence: CASRRQGALYEQYF.

The chain combines TRBV4-1 with TRBJ2-5, with a tentative D call TRBD1 (5 bases). The better agreement between TRBJ2-7 and the DNA end casts doubt on the J call. The CDR3 sequence is 15 residues long. CDR1 and CDR2 from the germline V gene are MGHRA and YSYEKL. CDR3 coding DNA: TGCGCCAGCAGCCAAGTAAGGGCCAGGGACTACGAGCAGTACTTC. It codes for CASSQVRARDYEQYF.

This chain joins TRBV5-6 and TRBJ1-2; TRBD1 matches 8 bases. The V gene end was trimmed by 5 bases and the J gene end by 7 bases; junction bases not matched to a gene: 7. This CDR3 is built from 13 residues. Germline V gene sequence: CDR1 SGHDT, CDR2 YYEEEE. The CDR3 loop reads CASSLGQGGGYTF. Written as DNA, the CDR3 is TGTGCCAGCAGTCTTGGACAGGGCGGTGGCTACACCTTC.

The rearrangement joins TRBV27 to TRBJ1-1; TRBD1 aligns across 11 bases. The CDR3 sequence is 16 residues long. Losses at the gene ends were 5 bases for V and 0 bases for J; bases not matched to a gene: 5. The germline V gene encodes CDR1 MNHEY and CDR2 SMNVEV (reference sequence). The CDR3 region is CASSPGQGVLNTEAFF. The CDR3, as DNA: TGTGCCAGCAGTCCGGGACAGGGGGTTCTGAACACTGAAGCTTTCTTT.

The chain carries TRBV19 and TRBJ2-2; 10 nucleotides align to TRBD2. There are 16 residues in the CDR3. V was clipped by 3 bases and J by 6 bases; unmatched bases: 7. From germline, CDR1 is LNHDA and CDR2 SQIVND (reference sequence). The CDR3 sequence is CASSITHLAGAGELFF. The CDR3 bases are TGTGCCAGTAGTATCACCCACCTAGCGGGAGCCGGGGAGCTGTTTTTT.

V usage is TRBV11-2 and J usage is TRBJ2-7, with TRBD2 identical over 13 bases. The CDR3 totals 15 residues. Germline CDR1 reads SGHAT; CDR2 reads FQNNGV. V shed 6 bases and J 7 bases; nucleotides not matched to a gene: 9. The chain's CDR3 is CASRGLAGSLREQYF. The DNA for the CDR3 is TGTGCCAGCAGGGGACTAGCGGGAAGTCTTCGAGAGCAGTACTTC. The full variable domain, with the rest looked up from reference TRBV11-2 and TRBJ2-7, is EAGVAQSPRYKIIEKRQSVAFWCNPISGHATLYWYQQILGQGPKLLIQFQNNGVVDDSQLPKDRFSAERLKGVDSTLKIQPAKLEDSAVYLCASRGLAGSLREQYFGPGTRLTVT.

The chain carries TRBV18 and TRBJ2-5, with 7 bases identical to TRBD1. The germline CDR1 and CDR2 sequences are KGHSH and LQKENI. The V and J ends lost 1 base and 4 bases, in that order; junction bases with no gene match: 0. The CDR3 is made up of 13 amino acids. CDR3 coding DNA: TGTGCCAGCTCACCACAGGGGGCAGAGACCCAGTACTTC. This codes for CASSPQGAETQYF.

The chain links TRBV10-3 to TRBJ1-5, with a possible D match to TRBD1 (5 bases). Germline values: CDR1 ENHRY, CDR2 SYGVKD. The CDR3 is 14 residues long. V was trimmed by 2 bases and J by 3 bases, leaving 8 bases between them. Written as DNA, the CDR3 is TGTGCCATCAGTGAGGACAGCTACAATCAGCCCCAGCATTTT. Translated, it gives CAISEDSYNQPQHF.

This rearrangement joins TRBV28 to TRBJ2-3; TRBD2 is a possible D gene (5 bases). Trimming stripped 3 bases from V and 2 bases from J, with 15 bases between. Per the germline V gene, CDR1 is MDHEN and CDR2 is SYDVKM. This CDR3 is built from 16 residues. The CDR3: CASSFTYSEVTDTQYF. CDR3 in DNA: TGTGCCAGCAGTTTTACCTATAGCGAGGTCACAGATACGCAGTATTTT.

J is TRBJ2-7 and V is TRBV7-2, with D possibly TRBD2 on 5 matching bases. Germline values: CDR1 SGHTA, CDR2 FQGNSA. Between the trimmed V and J ends, which lost 5 bases and 7 bases, there was a span of 12 bases. The CDR3 is 12 amino acids. CDR3 region: CASSPIAREQYF. As DNA, the CDR3 is TGTGCCAGCAGCCCAATAGCGCGGGAGCAGTACTTC.

This chain uses TRBV12-2 with TRBJ1-6; the D segment call TRBD1 is taken from the table without a DNA check. TRBV12-2 is noted as a pseudogene. This CDR3 contains 16 residues. The DNA of the CDR3 is TGTGCAAGTCGGAAATACAGGAGCTCCTATAATTCACCCCTCCACTTT. Translated: CASRKYRSSYNSPLHF.

V and J are TRBV30 and TRBJ2-5, with 7 positions matching TRBD1. CDR3 length: 16 residues. Trimming at V came to 1 base and at J to 1 base, leaving 9 bases not matched to a gene. Germline-derived CDR1 and CDR2 are GTSNPN and SVGIG (reference sequence). CDR3 in DNA: TGTGCCTGGAGTGAGGGGGCGCGAGCCGTCCAAGAGACCCAGTACTTC. Amino acids: CAWSEGARAVQETQYF.

The rearrangement uses TRBV6-5 and TRBJ2-5; 8 positions match TRBD2. The trim removed 4 bases at V and 10 bases at J, leaving 17 bases unmatched. Germline assignment: CDR1 MNHEY and CDR2 SVGAGI. The CDR3 is made up of 16 amino acids. In nucleotides, the CDR3 is TGTGCCAGCAGTTCCACCGACCCGGGCATCGGGGGGGGCCAGTACTTC. It translates to CASSSTDPGIGGGQYF.